This T cell receptor beta chain came from a study of T cells in localized non-small cell lung cancer. Study-wide results and limits: The highest T cell clonality was in uninvolved adjacent lung, above tumor. Longer overall survival was seen with higher T cell density measured in blood. The tumor had only one region sequenced, so heterogeneity remains possible. Adjacent lung held a median roughly 60 of the top 100 tumor clones.

CDR1 and CDR2 (germline): LNHDA, SQIVND (reference sequence). The CDR3 is 12 residues long. V lost 6 bases and J 9 bases, leaving 12 bases between the germline ends. Measured with immunoSEQ multiplex PCR; TCRdb has only the in-frame clones, and not every one. The sample records some 31,000 clones, around 73% being singletons. A note on this clone: Its cognate antigen is unknown.

The material was peripheral blood, obtained before any cancer treatment. The TCR was taken from a male donor at least 60 years old with stage II squamous cell lung carcinoma. The V and J genes are TRBV19 and TRBJ2-1; TRBD2 is a possible D gene (5 bases). CDR3 sequence: CASRERVGEQFF. The CDR3 bases are TGTGCCAGTAGGGAGAGGGTTGGTGAGCAGTTCTTC.